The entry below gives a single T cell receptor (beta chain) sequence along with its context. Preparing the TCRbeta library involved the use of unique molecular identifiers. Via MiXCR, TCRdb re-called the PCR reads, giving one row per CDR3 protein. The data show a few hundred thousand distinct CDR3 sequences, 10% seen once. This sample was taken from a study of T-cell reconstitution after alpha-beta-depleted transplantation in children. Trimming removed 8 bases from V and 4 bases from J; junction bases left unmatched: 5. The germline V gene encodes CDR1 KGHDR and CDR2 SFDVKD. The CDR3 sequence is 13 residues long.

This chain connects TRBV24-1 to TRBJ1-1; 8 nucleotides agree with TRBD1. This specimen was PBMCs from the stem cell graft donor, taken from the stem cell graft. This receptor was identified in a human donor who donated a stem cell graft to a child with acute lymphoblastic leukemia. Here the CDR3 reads CATTDRGGTEAFF. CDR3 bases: TGTGCCACCACCGACAGGGGTGGCACTGAAGCTTTCTTT.